The clone carrying this TCR beta chain came up once. Its antigen is as yet unknown. This sample is drawn from a study of cytomegalovirus exposure and HLA in healthy donors. The study ran its PCR with 60 Vbeta and 13 Jbeta primers. Method: immunoSEQ multiplex PCR; TCRdb's copy keeps in-frame clones and lacks some. Of 70,000 or so clones in the sample, 80% to 90% were seen once. Study-level findings and limits: Common viral pathogens (according to a later analysis) appeared linked to several of the most significant clusters.

Sample: PBMCs. This clonotype was sampled from a woman aged 25 to 39 in good health and CMV-seropositive.

In DNA form, the CDR3 reads TGTGCCAGCAGCCGCAGGACAGGGGGGAACACTGAAGCTTTCTTT. Protein: CASSRRTGGNTEAFF. The V and J genes are TRBV7-8 and TRBJ1-1; 10 nucleotides line up with TRBD1. After removal of 5 bases from V and 1 base from J, the junction contained 4 bases not matched to a gene. Germline V gene lookup returns CDR1 SGHVS and CDR2 FQNEAQ. The length of the CDR3 is 15 residues.